This T cell receptor beta chain came from a study of T cells in Graves' hyperthyroidism and ophthalmopathy. Amplification yielded TCR beta CDR3 regions, with RNA transcripts as the source. TCR CDR3 underwent first-round RT-PCR with the HTBI primer set. TCRdb analysed the multiplex PCR reads with MiXCR anew, one entry per CDR3 protein. The profile covers 550,000 to 700,000 distinct CDR3 sequences, with 14% to 15% appearing a single time and approximately 4.2% taken by the ten largest. This clonotype was observed many times. Its antigen is undetermined. Study-wide findings and caveats: Most expanded thyroid clonotypes above 0.001 recurred in blood.

Ophthalmopathy cases met thresholds of Clinical Activity Score at least 3, NOSPECS grade at least 4 and duration under 3 months. Sequenced input: blood. This clonotype was sampled from a woman in her forties with Graves' ophthalmopathy.

Here the CDR3 DNA reads TGTGCCAGCAGCCTGACCCTGCGCGCAGTATCGTTAGAGACCCAGTACTTC. It yields the protein CASSLTLRAVSLETQYF. The V and J genes are TRBV12-3 or TRBV12-4 and TRBJ2-5; no reliable D call. The CDR3 contains 17 residues. Trimming stripped 6 bases from V and 4 bases from J, with 24 bases between.